This T cell receptor (beta chain) was identified in a study of lymphopenia after photon versus proton radiotherapy. Study-wide findings and caveats: After the lymphocyte nadir, photon-treated repertoires showed oligoclonal expansion, especially of CD8+ Temra cells.

The table came from immunoSEQ multiplex PCR; TCRdb's copy has only in-frame clones and leaves some out. The sample lists about 70,000 clones; more than 75% were seen once. To note about this clone: The antigen remains undetermined.

The sequence came from a man older than 75 with esophageal cancer. The sample was peripheral blood, taken from a patient treated with proton-based radiotherapy.

CDR3 DNA: TGTGCCAGTAGTATACTGCTAGGTGGGGAGCTGTTTTTT. Translation gives CASSILLGGELFF. The genes are TRBV19 and TRBJ2-2, with D unclear. Trimming stripped 2 bases from V and 8 bases from J, with 9 bases between. Germline loops: CDR1 LNHDA, CDR2 SQIVND (reference sequence). The length of the CDR3 is 13 residues. The full variable domain, rest sourced from reference TRBV19 and TRBJ2-2, is DGGITQSPKYLFRKEGQNVTLSCEQNLNHDAMYWYRQDPGQGLRLIYYSQIVNDFQKGDIAEGYSVSREKKESFPLTVTSAQKNPTAFYLCASSILLGGELFFGEGSRLTVL.